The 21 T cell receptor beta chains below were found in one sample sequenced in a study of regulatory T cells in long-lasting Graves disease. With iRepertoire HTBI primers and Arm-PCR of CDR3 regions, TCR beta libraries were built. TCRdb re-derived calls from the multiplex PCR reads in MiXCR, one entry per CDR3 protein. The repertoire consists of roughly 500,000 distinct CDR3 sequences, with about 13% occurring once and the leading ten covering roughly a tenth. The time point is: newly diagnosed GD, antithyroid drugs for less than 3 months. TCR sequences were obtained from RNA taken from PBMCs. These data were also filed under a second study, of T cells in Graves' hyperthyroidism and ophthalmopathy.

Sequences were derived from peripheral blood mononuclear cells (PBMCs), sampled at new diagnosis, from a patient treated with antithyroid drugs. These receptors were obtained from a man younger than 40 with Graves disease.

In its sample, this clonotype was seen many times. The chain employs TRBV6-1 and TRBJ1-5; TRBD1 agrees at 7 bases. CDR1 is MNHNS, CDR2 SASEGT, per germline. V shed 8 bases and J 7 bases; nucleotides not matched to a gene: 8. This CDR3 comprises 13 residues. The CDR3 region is CASDRDSGQPQHF. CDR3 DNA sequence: TGTGCCAGCGATCGGGACAGTGGGCAGCCCCAGCATTTT.

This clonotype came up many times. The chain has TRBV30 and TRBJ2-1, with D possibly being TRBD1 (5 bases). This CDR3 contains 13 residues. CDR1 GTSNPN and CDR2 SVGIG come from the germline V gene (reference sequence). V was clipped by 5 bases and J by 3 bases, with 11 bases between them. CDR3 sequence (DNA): TGTGCCTGGCAGGGCAGCAACTACAATGAGCAGTTCTTC. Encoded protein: CAWQGSNYNEQFF.

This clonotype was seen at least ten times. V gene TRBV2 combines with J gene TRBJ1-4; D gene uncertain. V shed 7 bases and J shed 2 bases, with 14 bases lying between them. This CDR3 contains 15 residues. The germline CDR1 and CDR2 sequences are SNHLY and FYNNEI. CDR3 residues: CASTRRRATNEKLFF. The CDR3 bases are TGTGCCAGCACCCGCAGACGGGCGACTAATGAAAAACTGTTTTTT. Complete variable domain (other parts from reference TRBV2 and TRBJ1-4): EPEVTQTPSHQVTQMGQEVILRCVPISNHLYFYWYRQILGQKVEFLVSFYNNEISEKSEIFDDQFSVERPDGSNFTLKIRSTKLEDSAMYFCASTRRRATNEKLFFGSGTQLSVL.

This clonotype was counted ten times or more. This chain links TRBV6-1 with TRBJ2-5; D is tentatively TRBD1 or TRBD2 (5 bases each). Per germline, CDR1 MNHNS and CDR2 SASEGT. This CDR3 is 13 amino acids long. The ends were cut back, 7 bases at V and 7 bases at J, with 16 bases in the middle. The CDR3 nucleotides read TGTGCCAGCACCGTCTCGGGGACCTCGACCCAGTACTTC. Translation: CASTVSGTSTQYF.

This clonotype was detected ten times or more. CDR3 coding DNA: TGTGCCAGCAGCGAGTCCTTCAGGGGGCGTTACGAGCAGTACTTC. This sequence encodes CASSESFRGRYEQYF. V and J are TRBV28 and TRBJ2-7, with 8 nucleotides matching TRBD1. Germline-derived CDR1 and CDR2 are MDHEN and SYDVKM. Trimming took 6 bases from V and 4 from J; bases not matched to a gene: 11. This CDR3 is 15 amino acids long. Using reference TRBV28 and TRBJ2-7 for the parts outside the CDR3, the full variable domain is DVKVTQSSRYLVKRTGEKVFLECVQDMDHENMFWYRQDPGLGLRLIYFSYDVKMKEKGDIPEGYSVSREKKERFSLILESASTNQTSMYLCASSESFRGRYEQYFGPGTRLTVT.

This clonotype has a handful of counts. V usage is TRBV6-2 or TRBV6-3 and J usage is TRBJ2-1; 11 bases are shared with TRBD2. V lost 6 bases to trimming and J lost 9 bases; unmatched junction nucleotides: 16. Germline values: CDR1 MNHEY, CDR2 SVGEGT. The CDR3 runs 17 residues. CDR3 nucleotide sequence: TGTGCCAGCAGCCATCCCGGACTAGCGGGCCGAGGGACTGAGCAGTTCTTC. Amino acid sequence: CASSHPGLAGRGTEQFF.

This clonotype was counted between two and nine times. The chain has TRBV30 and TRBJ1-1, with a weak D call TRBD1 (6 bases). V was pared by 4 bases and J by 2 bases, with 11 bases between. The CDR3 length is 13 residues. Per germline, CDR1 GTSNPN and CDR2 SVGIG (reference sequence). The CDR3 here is CAWMGGPNTEAFF. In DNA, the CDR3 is TGTGCCTGGATGGGGGGGCCAAACACTGAAGCTTTCTTT.

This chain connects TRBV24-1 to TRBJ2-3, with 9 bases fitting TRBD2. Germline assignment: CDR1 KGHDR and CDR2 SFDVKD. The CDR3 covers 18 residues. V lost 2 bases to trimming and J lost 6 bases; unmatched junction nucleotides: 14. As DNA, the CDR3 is TGTGCCACCAGTGATTACCAACTAGCGGGTAAATCGATTGATACGCAGTATTTT. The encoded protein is CATSDYQLAGKSIDTQYF.

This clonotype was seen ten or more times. CDR3 residues: CSGGSAGYNEQFF. CDR3 sequence (DNA): TGCAGCGGGGGCTCGGCAGGATACAATGAGCAGTTCTTC. The rearrangement links TRBV29-1 to TRBJ2-1; D might be TRBD1 (5 bases). The CDR3 has 13 residues. Deletions cut 7 bases from V and 4 bases from J, with 14 bases between. The germline gives CDR1 SQVTM, CDR2 ANQGSEA.

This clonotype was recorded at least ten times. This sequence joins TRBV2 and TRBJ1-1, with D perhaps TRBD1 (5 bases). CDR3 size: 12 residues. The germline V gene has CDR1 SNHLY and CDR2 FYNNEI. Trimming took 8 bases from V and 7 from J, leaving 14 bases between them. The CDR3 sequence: CASLGPAYEAFF. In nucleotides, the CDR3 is TGTGCCAGCCTGGGGCCGGCCTATGAAGCTTTCTTT.

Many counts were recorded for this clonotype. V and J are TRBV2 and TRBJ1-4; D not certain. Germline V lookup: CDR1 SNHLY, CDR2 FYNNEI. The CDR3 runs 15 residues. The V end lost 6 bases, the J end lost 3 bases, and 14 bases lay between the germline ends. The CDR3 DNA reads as TGTGCCAGCAGAGGTACCACCGGGGCTAATGAAAAACTGTTTTTT. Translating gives CASRGTTGANEKLFF.

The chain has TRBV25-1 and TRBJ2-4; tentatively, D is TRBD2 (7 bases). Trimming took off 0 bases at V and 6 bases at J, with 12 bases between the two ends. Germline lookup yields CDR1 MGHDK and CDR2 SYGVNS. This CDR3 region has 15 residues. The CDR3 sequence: CASSEYRRGGNIQYF. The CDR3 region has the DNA TGTGCCAGCAGTGAATATAGGAGGGGGGGAAACATTCAGTACTTC.

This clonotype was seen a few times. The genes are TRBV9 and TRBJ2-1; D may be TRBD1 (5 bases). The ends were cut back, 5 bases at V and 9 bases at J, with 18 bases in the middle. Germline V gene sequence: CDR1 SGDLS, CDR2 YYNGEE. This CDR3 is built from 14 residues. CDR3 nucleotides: TGTGCCAGCAGGTTGGTATCGTCCCAGGGTGAGCAGTTCTTC. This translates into CASRLVSSQGEQFF.

For the CDR3, the DNA is TGTGCCAGCCAGTGGACTAGCGGTAACAATGAGCAGTTCTTC. It specifies CASQWTSGNNEQFF. This chain joins TRBV6-1 and TRBJ2-1; 10 bases are shared with TRBD2. CDR1 is MNHNS, CDR2 SASEGT, per germline. Unmatched junction bases numbered 6, after V lost 8 bases and J lost 5 bases. CDR3 length equals 14 residues.

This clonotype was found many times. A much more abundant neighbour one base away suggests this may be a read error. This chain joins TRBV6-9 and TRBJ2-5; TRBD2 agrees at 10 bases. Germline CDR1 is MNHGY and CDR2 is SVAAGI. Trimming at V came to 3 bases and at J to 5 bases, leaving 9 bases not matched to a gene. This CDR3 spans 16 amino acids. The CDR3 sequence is CASSYGLAEVGETQYF. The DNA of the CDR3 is TGTGCCAGCAGTTACGGACTAGCGGAAGTGGGGGAGACCCAGTACTTC.

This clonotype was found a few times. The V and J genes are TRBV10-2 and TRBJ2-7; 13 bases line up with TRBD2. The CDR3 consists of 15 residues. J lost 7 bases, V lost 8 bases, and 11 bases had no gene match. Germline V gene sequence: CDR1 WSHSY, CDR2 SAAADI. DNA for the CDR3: TGCGCCAGCCAAGGGACTAGCGGGGCAAGTTTGGAGCAGTACTTC. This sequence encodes CASQGTSGASLEQYF.

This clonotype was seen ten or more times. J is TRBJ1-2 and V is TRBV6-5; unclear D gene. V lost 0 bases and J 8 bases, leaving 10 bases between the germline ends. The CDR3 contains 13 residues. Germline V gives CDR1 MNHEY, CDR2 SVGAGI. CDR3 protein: CASSYSRELGYTF. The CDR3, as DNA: TGTGCCAGCAGTTACTCGAGAGAGCTGGGCTACACCTTC.

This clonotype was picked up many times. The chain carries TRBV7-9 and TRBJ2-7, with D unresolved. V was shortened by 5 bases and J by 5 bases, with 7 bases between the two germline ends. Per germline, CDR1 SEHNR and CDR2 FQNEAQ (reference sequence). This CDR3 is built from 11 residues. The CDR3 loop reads CASSTQNEQYF. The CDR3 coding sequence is TGTGCCAGCAGCACCCAAAACGAGCAGTACTTC.

The CDR3 protein is CAISESRSMNTEAFF. The CDR3 DNA follows: TGTGCCATCAGTGAGTCACGGAGCATGAACACTGAAGCTTTCTTT. This chain uses TRBV10-3 with TRBJ1-1, with no clear D. CDR3 size: 15 residues. Trimming removed 0 bases from V and 0 bases from J, with 8 bases in between. Germline V gene sequence: CDR1 ENHRY, CDR2 SYGVKD.

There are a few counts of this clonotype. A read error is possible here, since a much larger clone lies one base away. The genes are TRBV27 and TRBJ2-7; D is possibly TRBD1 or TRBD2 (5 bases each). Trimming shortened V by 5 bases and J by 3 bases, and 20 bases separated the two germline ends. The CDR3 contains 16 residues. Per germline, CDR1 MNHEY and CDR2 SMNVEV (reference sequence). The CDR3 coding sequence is TGTGCCAGCAGTAGCCACCCCGGGGCAGCCATCTACGAGCAGTACTTC. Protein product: CASSSHPGAAIYEQYF.

The CDR3 region has the DNA TGCAGCGTCGGACAGAGCTCCTACAATGAGCAGTTCTTC. This sequence encodes CSVGQSSYNEQFF. This chain joins TRBV29-1 and TRBJ2-1; tentatively, D is TRBD1 (6 bases). The CDR3 has 13 amino acids. Germline assignment: CDR1 SQVTM and CDR2 ANQGSEA. Trimming left V 6 bases short and J 0 bases short, with 9 bases between.